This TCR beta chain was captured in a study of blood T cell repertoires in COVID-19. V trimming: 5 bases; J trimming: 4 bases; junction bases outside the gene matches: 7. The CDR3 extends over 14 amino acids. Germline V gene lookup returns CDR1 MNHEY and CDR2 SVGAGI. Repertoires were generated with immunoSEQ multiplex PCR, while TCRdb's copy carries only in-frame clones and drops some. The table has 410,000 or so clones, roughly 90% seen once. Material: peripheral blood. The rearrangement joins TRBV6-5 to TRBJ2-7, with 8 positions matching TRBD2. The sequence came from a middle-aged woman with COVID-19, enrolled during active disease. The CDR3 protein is CASSRTSYKYEQYF. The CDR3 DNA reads TGTGCCAGCAGTCGGACTAGCTATAAGTACGAGCAGTACTTC.